The 6 T cell receptor beta chains below all came from one sample that was sequenced in a study of cytotoxic CD8 clonotypes in ibrutinib-treated CLL. Here immunoSEQ multiplex PCR was the method, and the copy in TCRdb shows in-frame clones only, minus some. The table shows some 140,000 clones, with 80% to 95% occurring only once. Sequencing used PBMCs, obtained after 12 months of ibrutinib treatment. The source is a human donor with chronic lymphocytic leukemia.

The chain employs TRBV7-8 and TRBJ1-4; TRBD1 might be the D (5 bases). Germline V CDR1 and CDR2: SGHVS, FQNEAQ. Trimming removed 5 bases from V and 4 bases from J, with 14 bases in between. The CDR3 contains 15 residues. For the CDR3, the DNA is TGTGCCAGCAGCCTCGTGGGGGGGGATAATGAAAAACTGTTTTTT. It codes for CASSLVGGDNEKLFF.

The V gene is TRBV11-3, the J gene TRBJ1-5; D is perhaps TRBD1 (5 bases). The CDR3 spans 13 residues. The germline CDR1 and CDR2 sequences are SGHNT and YENEEA. With 5 bases removed from V and 6 bases from J, the gap between germline ends came to 11 bases. The CDR3 loop reads CASSRVDSQPQHF. DNA of the CDR3: TGTGCCAGCAGCCGGGTAGACAGTCAGCCCCAGCATTTT.

The chain joins TRBV18 to TRBJ1-5, with TRBD1 as a possible D gene (5 bases). V lost 3 bases, J lost 6 bases, and 12 bases lay in between. Germline loops: CDR1 KGHSH, CDR2 LQKENI. The CDR3 runs 14 residues. The CDR3 DNA is TGTGCCAGCTCACCTTTCAGGGAGATTCAGCCCCAGCATTTT. Its protein product is CASSPFREIQPQHF.

The genes are TRBV7-6 and TRBJ2-4; possible D gene TRBD2, 6 bases. Germline V gene sequence: CDR1 SGHVS, CDR2 FNYEAQ. The CDR3 has 16 amino acids. Trimming removed 4 bases from V and 3 bases from J, with 16 bases in between. The CDR3 nucleotides are TGTGCCAGCAGCTCGGGGGTAGAGGTAGTCAAAAACATTCAGTACTTC. Amino acids: CASSSGVEVVKNIQYF.

The chain links TRBV9 to TRBJ2-7, with 8 bases aligning to TRBD2. Germline lookup yields CDR1 SGDLS and CDR2 YYNGEE. This CDR3 is 16 amino acids long. Unmatched junction bases numbered 12, after V lost 4 bases and J lost 3 bases. CDR3 DNA sequence: TGTGCCAGCAGCCCTACCGGGAGGGCACTCTTCTACGAGCAGTACTTC. This translates into CASSPTGRALFYEQYF.

The V and J genes are TRBV29-1 and TRBJ2-7; 7 bases align to TRBD2. The CDR3 has 14 amino acids. Germline lookup yields CDR1 SQVTM and CDR2 ANQGSEA. V was pared by 7 bases and J by 1 base, with 10 bases of the junction left unmatched. For the CDR3, the DNA is TGCAGCGCCTACCAGGCGGGGGAGTCCTACGAGCAGTACTTC. It encodes CSAYQAGESYEQYF.